Described below is a single T cell receptor beta chain sequence and its context. Its specificity is unknown. The sample contains more than one DNA sequence encoding this CDR3. This sample was included in a study of cytomegalovirus exposure and HLA in healthy donors. PCR used 60 Vbeta primers and 13 Jbeta primers. Assay: immunoSEQ multiplex PCR; the TCRdb copy retains only in-frame clones and omits some. There are approximately 150,000 clones in the sample; 60% to 80% occur only once, and roughly 12% lies in the top ten. Germline V gives CDR1 SGHDN, CDR2 FVKESK. The CDR3 runs to 13 residues. Trimming at V came to 4 bases and at J to 3 bases, leaving 0 bases not matched to a gene. General study findings and limits: In all likelihood, a cluster of highly shared sequence variants was a sequencing artifact.

This TCR came from a young man in good health and CMV-seropositive. The specimen sequenced was PBMCs. The chain has TRBV14 and TRBJ1-2, with 9 bases aligning to TRBD1. In DNA form, the CDR3 reads TGTGCCAGCAGCCGGGACAGGGACTATGGCTACACCTTC. The encoded protein is CASSRDRDYGYTF.